Included here is one T cell receptor beta chain sequence, with context. A second about 6 to 12 cycle PCR used barcoded and J-beta primers. Each CDR3 protein gets one entry after TCRdb re-called the 5' RACE reads with MiXCR. The table has around 1,000,000 distinct CDR3 sequences, around 25% seen once; the top ten hold approximately 0.79%. These data are taken from a study of blood T cells in healthy people across ages. Trimming removed 6 bases at V and 5 bases at J, with 13 bases between. CDR3 size: 13 residues. Germline CDR1 reads LGHDT; CDR2 reads YNNKEL (reference sequence). This sample also appeared in a second study, on T cells of mothers and their children. From that study: Reads obtained per mother exceeded 8.5 million TCR beta CDR3 reads, with several million obtained per child.

The V call is TRBV3-1, the J call TRBJ2-5; the D is unclear. Input material: blood. The receptor was derived from a girl aged 2 to 10 in good health. CDR3 nucleotides: TGTGCCAGCAGTCATAGGGCGATCGAGACCCAGTACTTC. Its translation: CASSHRAIETQYF.